Described below is a single TCR beta chain sequence and its context. Its antigen is not identified. The data stem from a study of CXCR3-negative and CXCR3-positive naive CD8 T cells. Per the germline V gene, CDR1 is MNHNS and CDR2 is SASEGT. The CDR3 is 15 residues long. Subsets of CD8+ T cells were each sorted in triplicate at approximately 300,000 cells apiece. Naive CD8+ T cells showed a CD45RO-CCR7+CD27+CD95- phenotype. The TRB libraries of cDNA were built by UMI-labeled 5' RACE. TCRdb reprocessed the 5' RACE reads; each CDR3 protein has one entry and no DNA is given. The table lists approximately 89,000 distinct CDR3 sequences. General observations from the study: More hydrophobic TRB CDR3s were found in CXCR3-positive naive cells than in CXCR3-negative naive cells. Much lower diversity was found in memory CD8+ cells, while both naive subsets had comparably high diversity.

The sequence was obtained from a human donor in good health. Some clones in this sample may be carry-over from other donors' samples. The chain joins TRBV6-1 to TRBJ1-5. The sample was naive CXCR3+ CD8+ T cells from blood. Specified subset: CD45RO-CCR7+CD27+CD95- naive CD8+ T cells expressing CXCR3 (TNR3+). The CDR3 sequence is CASSNWEYSNQPQHF.